These 5 T cell receptor beta chains originate from one sample sequenced in a study of blood T cells in healthy people across ages. Sample-barcoded 5' priming and a J-beta primer mix drove a second PCR of roughly 7 to 11 cycles. MiXCR, run by TCRdb on the 5' RACE reads, gives a single entry per CDR3 protein. The sample shows over 1,500,000 distinct CDR3 sequences, about 39% of them seen only once. The specimen was blood. Receptors originate from a human donor in good health.

The rearrangement joins TRBV10-3 to TRBJ2-7; D is possibly TRBD2 (5 bases). Trimming removed 6 bases at V and 2 bases at J, with 11 bases between. The CDR3 is 13 residues long. Germline V gene lookup returns CDR1 ENHRY and CDR2 SYGVKD. The CDR3 DNA reads TGTGCCATCAGGGAACTGGAGGCCTACGAGCAGTACTTC. It encodes CAIRELEAYEQYF.

This clonotype occurred a few times. This rearrangement joins TRBV28 to TRBJ2-1, with a weak D call TRBD2 (6 bases). The length of the CDR3 is 13 residues. V gave up 3 bases and J gave up 7 bases, with 10 bases separating them. Germline V gives CDR1 MDHEN, CDR2 SYDVKM. CDR3 sequence (DNA): TGTGCCAGCAGTTTGGAGGGGCTGAATGAGCAGTTCTTC. Protein: CASSLEGLNEQFF.

With regard to this clonotype: Its ends do not fully match the called genes, so a read error is possible. CDR3 protein: CANSRPGQGLREQYF. CDR3 DNA: TGTGCCAACAGTCGACCGGGACAGGGCTTACGCGAGCAGTACTTC. V is TRBV6-2 or TRBV6-3 and J is TRBJ2-7, with TRBD1 matching 9 bases. The germline gives CDR1 MNHEY, CDR2 SVGEGT. The length of the CDR3 is 15 residues.

The J gene is TRBJ2-2, the V gene TRBV5-1; 7 bases match TRBD1. Germline assignment: CDR1 SGHRS and CDR2 YFSETQ. The CDR3 has 18 amino acids. The V gene end was trimmed by 3 bases and the J gene end by 5 bases; junction bases not matched to a gene: 16. The CDR3 DNA sequence: TGCGCCAGCAGCTCGGACTCACTAGGGGGCGCGATGACCGGGGAGCTGTTTTTT. As protein: CASSSDSLGGAMTGELFF.

Details on this clonotype: Mismatch with germline at one junction end may stem from a read error. The chain recombines TRBV7-2 with TRBJ1-1, with D perhaps matching TRBD1 (5 bases). Germline lookup yields CDR1 SGHTA and CDR2 FQGNSA. CDR3 length: 16 residues. The CDR3: CASSSGLGEGITETFF. The CDR3 DNA follows: TGTGCCAGCAGCTCGGGACTCGGGGAAGGGATCACTGAAACTTTCTTT.